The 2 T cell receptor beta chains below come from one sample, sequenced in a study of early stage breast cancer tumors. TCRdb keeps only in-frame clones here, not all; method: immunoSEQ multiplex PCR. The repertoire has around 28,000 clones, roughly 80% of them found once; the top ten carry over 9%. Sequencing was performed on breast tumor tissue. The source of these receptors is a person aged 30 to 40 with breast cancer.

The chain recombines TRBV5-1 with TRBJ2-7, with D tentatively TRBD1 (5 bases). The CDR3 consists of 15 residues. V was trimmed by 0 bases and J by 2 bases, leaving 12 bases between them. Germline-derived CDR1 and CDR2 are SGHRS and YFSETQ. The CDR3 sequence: CASSLGPGQTYEQYF. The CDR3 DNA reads TGCGCCAGCAGCTTGGGACCAGGACAAACCTACGAGCAGTACTTC.

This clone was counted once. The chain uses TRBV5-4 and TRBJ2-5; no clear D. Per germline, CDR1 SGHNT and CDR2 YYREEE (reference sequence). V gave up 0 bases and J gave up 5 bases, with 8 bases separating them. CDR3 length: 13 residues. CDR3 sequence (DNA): TGTGCCAGCAGCTTGGATGGTTGGGAGACCCAGTACTTC. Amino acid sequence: CASSLDGWETQYF. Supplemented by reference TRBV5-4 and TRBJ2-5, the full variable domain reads ETGVTQSPTHLIKTRGQQVTLRCSSQSGHNTVSWYQQALGQGPQFIFQYYREEENGRGNFPPRFSGLQFPNYSSELNVNALELDDSALYLCASSLDGWETQYFGPGTRLLVL.